A single sample gave rise to the 9 T cell receptor beta chains below, sequenced in a study of radiation and T cells in renal cell carcinoma. Sample time point: blood 4 weeks post-SBRT, at nephrectomy. Sample treatment: 15 Gy SBRT to primary tumor, nephrectomy 4 weeks later. Produced via immunoSEQ multiplex PCR; TCRdb's table is partial and in-frame only. Among about 77,000 clones listed, approximately 87% were seen once. Material: blood, obtained from a patient whose treatment included radiotherapy and nephrectomy. The receptors shown here come from a woman aged 60 to 75 with renal cell carcinoma.

This clone was counted only a few times. Other DNA sequences in the sample encode the same CDR3. This chain connects TRBV7-9 to TRBJ2-3; TRBD1 matches at 8 bases. The CDR3 has 13 residues. Germline CDR1 and CDR2: SEHNR and FQNEAQ (reference sequence). Trimming at V came to 7 bases and at J to 1 base, leaving 1 base not matched to a gene. The CDR3 sequence is CASKTGGTDTQYF. The CDR3 DNA reads as TGTGCCAGCAAGACAGGGGGCACAGATACGCAGTATTTT.

The chain recombines TRBV14 with TRBJ2-3; D is possibly TRBD2 (6 bases). Germline loops: CDR1 SGHDN, CDR2 FVKESK. V was shortened by 7 bases and J by 8 bases, with 13 bases between the two germline ends. The CDR3 spans 12 residues. Written as DNA, the CDR3 is TGTGCCAGCACCTTGAGGGGAGGTACGCAGTATTTT. Its translation: CASTLRGGTQYF.

The rearrangement joins TRBV9 to TRBJ2-3; unclear D gene. From germline, CDR1 is SGDLS and CDR2 YYNGEE. Trimming left V 0 bases short and J 2 bases short, with 16 bases between. The CDR3 has 17 amino acids. CDR3 bases: TGTGCCAGCAGCGTAGAAGGAGACATACTCTTCACAGATACGCAGTATTTT. Translated, it gives CASSVEGDILFTDTQYF.

This clone came up once. The gene calls are TRBV28 and TRBJ2-3; 10 nucleotides align to TRBD1. The length of the CDR3 is 16 residues. Per the germline V gene, CDR1 is MDHEN and CDR2 is SYDVKM. The ends lost 5 bases at V and 3 bases at J; junction bases unmatched: 8. Written as DNA, the CDR3 is TGTGCCAGCAGTCCCGGGACAGGGGATATAACAGATACGCAGTATTTT. Its protein is CASSPGTGDITDTQYF.

Notes on this clone: A read error may account for a junction end that differs from germline. The J gene is TRBJ2-7, the V gene TRBV7-7; no clear D gene. CDR3 length equals 14 residues. CDR1 is SSHAT and CDR2 is FNYEAQ in the germline V gene (reference sequence). CDR3 protein: CASSLGVGTYEQYF. The CDR3 DNA reads TGTGCTAGCAGCTTAGGCGTAGGGACCTACGAGCAGTACTTC. Full variable domain (outside the CDR3, taken from reference TRBV7-7 and TRBJ2-7): GAGVSQSPRYKVTKRGQDVTLRCDPISSHATLYWYQQALGQGPEFLTYFNYEAQPDKSGLPSDRFSAERPEGSISTLTIQRTEQRDSAMYRCASSLGVGTYEQYFGPGTRLTVT.

This sequence joins TRBV10-3 and TRBJ2-3; TRBD1 matches at 10 bases. The CDR3 spans 15 residues. The V and J ends lost 7 bases and 2 bases, in that order; junction bases with no gene match: 6. CDR1 ENHRY and CDR2 SYGVKD come from the germline V gene. CDR3 sequence: CAITSDRGLTDTQYF. Written as DNA, the CDR3 is TGTGCCATCACGTCAGACAGGGGGCTCACAGATACGCAGTATTTT.

The chain couples TRBV7-9 to TRBJ1-6; D is undetermined. Germline values: CDR1 SEHNR, CDR2 FQNEAQ (reference sequence). The CDR3 extends over 13 amino acids. With 1 base removed from V and 13 bases from J, the gap between germline ends came to 11 bases. DNA for the CDR3: TGTGCCAGCAGCTTAGAGGTCGGAGCGCCCCTCCACTTT. Translated: CASSLEVGAPLHF.

This clone was counted once. The chain recombines TRBV6-5 with TRBJ1-2; possible D gene TRBD1, 5 bases. The CDR3 consists of 14 residues. Deletions cut 0 bases from V and 3 bases from J, with 8 bases between. Germline lookup yields CDR1 MNHEY and CDR2 SVGAGI. The CDR3 DNA reads as TGTGCCAGCAGTTACTCTCTAGGGGACTATGGCTACACCTTC. Its translation: CASSYSLGDYGYTF.

The chain recombines TRBV9 with TRBJ2-1; D might be TRBD1 (6 bases). Germline CDR1 is SGDLS and CDR2 is YYNGEE. With 0 bases removed from V and 2 bases from J, the gap between germline ends came to 9 bases. This CDR3 is 15 amino acids long. CDR3 sequence: CASSVEDSTYNEQFF. In nucleotides, the CDR3 is TGTGCCAGCAGCGTAGAGGACAGCACCTACAATGAGCAGTTCTTC.